Below, 17 T cell receptor beta chains from the same sample are listed, as sequenced in a study of blood T cell repertoires in COVID-19. Using immunoSEQ multiplex PCR, the repertoire was profiled, and TCRdb retains in-frame clones only, with some absent. The repertoire holds approximately 140,000 clones, with 84% as singletons. The specimen sequenced was PBMCs or T cells enriched from blood (not recorded which). These receptor sequences come from a woman aged 50 to 60 who had been exposed to COVID-19.

The CDR3 region has the DNA TGTGCCAGCAGCTCCGGACAGGGTTGGGGCTATGGCTACACCTTC. Translated: CASSSGQGWGYGYTF. The chain combines TRBV5-4 with TRBJ1-2; 8 bases are shared with TRBD1. This CDR3 is built from 15 residues. Germline V CDR1 and CDR2: SGHNT, YYREEE (reference sequence). The V gene end was trimmed by 3 bases and the J gene end by 4 bases; junction bases not matched to a gene: 8.

Comments on this clone: Other DNA sequences in this specimen translate into the identical CDR3. This chain connects TRBV19 to TRBJ2-7; tentatively, D is TRBD2 (6 bases). CDR3 length equals 14 residues. V was clipped by 1 base and J by 4 bases, with 11 bases between them. CDR1 is LNHDA, CDR2 SQIVND, per germline (reference sequence). The chain's CDR3 is CASSIGRGPYEQYF. The CDR3 DNA follows: TGTGCCAGTAGTATAGGGCGGGGACCGTACGAGCAGTACTTC.

This clone came up once. This rearrangement joins TRBV7-9 to TRBJ2-7; D is uncertain. The CDR3 covers 16 residues. CDR1 and CDR2 from the germline V gene are SEHNR and FQNEAQ (reference sequence). The V gene lost 7 bases and the J gene lost 2 bases, with 21 bases spanning the gap. DNA for the CDR3: TGTGCCAGCATCCCCTTAGGCACAGCCGTCACCTACGAGCAGTACTTC. Its protein product is CASIPLGTAVTYEQYF.

The chain combines TRBV4-3 with TRBJ2-2; possibly TRBD1 for D (6 bases). Trimming stripped 4 bases from V and 1 base from J, with 19 bases between. Germline CDR1 and CDR2: LGHNA and YSLEER. The CDR3 has 18 residues. In DNA form, the CDR3 reads TGCGCCAGCAGCCTAGGTCCCGTTAGGACAGAGAACACCGGGGAGCTGTTTTTT. Protein product: CASSLGPVRTENTGELFF.

The gene calls are TRBV21-1 and TRBJ2-5; whether TRBD1, the table's D call, matches the DNA was not checked. TRBV21-1 is annotated as a pseudogene. CDR3 length: 16 residues. This CDR3 is CASSSGTGTDQETQYF. The CDR3 coding sequence is TGTGCCAGCAGCTCCGGTACCGGGACAGACCAAGAGACCCAGTACTTC.

J is TRBJ1-1 and V is TRBV9; D is ambiguous. The germline V gene has CDR1 SGDLS and CDR2 YYNGEE. CDR3 length equals 13 residues. Trimming left V 0 bases short and J 1 base short, with 4 bases between. The CDR3 region is CASSVAGNTEAFF. The CDR3, as DNA: TGTGCCAGCAGCGTAGCAGGGAACACTGAAGCTTTCTTT.

A few counts support this clone. The rearrangement joins TRBV6-6 to TRBJ1-2, with 8 bases that match TRBD1. Unmatched junction bases numbered 12, after V lost 5 bases and J lost 4 bases. Germline V gene data show CDR1 as MNHNY and CDR2 as SVGAGI (reference sequence). CDR3 length equals 16 residues. The CDR3 DNA follows: TGTGCCAGCAGTCGAGGGACAGGACAACAGGGCTATGGCTACACCTTC. Translated: CASSRGTGQQGYGYTF.

In the case of this clone: Other nucleotide sequences in the sample specify the same CDR3. The V call is TRBV5-1, the J call TRBJ1-3; TRBD1 aligns across 9 bases. J lost 2 bases, V lost 3 bases, and 3 bases had no gene match. The CDR3 consists of 15 residues. The V gene's germline CDR1 is SGHRS and CDR2 YFSETQ. In nucleotides, the CDR3 is TGCGCCAGCAGCTCCGGGACAGGGACTGGAAACACCATATATTTT. Translating it yields CASSSGTGTGNTIYF.

This sequence joins TRBV9 and TRBJ2-7, with 11 bases that match TRBD2. The V gene end was trimmed by 4 bases and the J gene end by 5 bases; junction bases not matched to a gene: 8. The CDR3 has 15 amino acids. CDR1 is SGDLS, CDR2 YYNGEE, per germline. The DNA for the CDR3 is TGTGCCAGCAGCAATAGCGGGGGGGTTAGGAACGAGCAGTACTTC. It codes for CASSNSGGVRNEQYF.

In DNA, the CDR3 is TGTGCCAGTAGTAATAGAGCCGATGAGCAGTTCTTC. It codes for CASSNRADEQFF. The J gene is TRBJ2-1, the V gene TRBV19, with D unclear. V gave up 4 bases and J gave up 8 bases, with 9 bases separating them. The CDR3 is made up of 12 amino acids. In germline, CDR1 is LNHDA, CDR2 SQIVND (reference sequence).

The chain recombines TRBV5-1 with TRBJ2-5; 11 nucleotides match TRBD2. CDR3 size: 14 residues. Germline V gene lookup returns CDR1 SGHRS and CDR2 YFSETQ. Germline trimming cut 4 bases from V and 5 bases from J; bases unmatched to any gene: 4. CDR3 nucleotide sequence: TGCGCCAGCAGCCCACTAGCGGGAGAGGAGACCCAGTACTTC. Translation: CASSPLAGEETQYF.

V and J are TRBV5-1 and TRBJ1-1; TRBD1 might be the D (5 bases). In germline, CDR1 is SGHRS, CDR2 YFSETQ. The CDR3 contains 17 residues. The V end lost 3 bases, the J end lost 5 bases, and 23 bases lay between the germline ends. The CDR3 region has the DNA TGCGCCAGCAGCTACCCCCCGTTAGGGGTACGGAGTACTGAAGCTTTCTTT. This codes for CASSYPPLGVRSTEAFF.

The chain links TRBV19 to TRBJ1-5; 7 nucleotides line up with TRBD1. The CDR3 consists of 15 residues. The germline CDR1 and CDR2 sequences are LNHDA and SQIVND (reference sequence). J was trimmed by 3 bases and V by 4 bases; bases with no gene match: 6. The DNA for the CDR3 is TGTGCCAGTAGTACCCCCGGACAGGCCAATCAGCCCCAGCATTTT. Translation: CASSTPGQANQPQHF.

The chain carries TRBV7-6 and TRBJ2-3; TRBD2 matches 8 bases. The CDR3 sequence is 15 residues long. Germline CDR1 reads SGHVS; CDR2 reads FNYEAQ. Trimming removed 4 bases from V and 3 bases from J; junction bases left unmatched: 6. The CDR3 loop reads CASSSSGGKTDTQYF. The DNA for the CDR3 is TGTGCCAGCAGCTCCTCGGGGGGGAAGACAGATACGCAGTATTTT.

The V call is TRBV29-1, the J call TRBJ1-3; D ambiguous. The CDR3 totals 12 residues. V lost 7 bases and J 2 bases, leaving 9 bases between the germline ends. Germline loops: CDR1 SQVTM, CDR2 ANQGSEA. The DNA for the CDR3 is TGCAGCGCGAGGGAGGCTGGAAACACCATATATTTT. This encodes CSAREAGNTIYF.

This clone was picked up a small number of times. The chain links TRBV18 to TRBJ2-7; TRBD2 matches at 7 bases. With 4 bases clipped from V and 7 bases from J, the junction kept 7 bases outside the gene matches. The CDR3 totals 13 residues. The germline CDR1 and CDR2 sequences are KGHSH and LQKENI. The CDR3 spells CASSLMDGREQYF. The CDR3 DNA follows: TGTGCCAGCTCACTTATGGACGGGAGGGAGCAGTACTTC.

This chain joins TRBV12-5 and TRBJ1-5; D uncertain. The germline gives CDR1 LGHNT, CDR2 FRNRAP. This CDR3 contains 16 residues. The V and J ends lost 5 bases and 2 bases respectively, with 16 bases between them. The CDR3 is CASGLREGYGNQPQHF. The DNA of the CDR3 is TGTGCTAGTGGTCTGAGGGAAGGGTATGGCAATCAGCCCCAGCATTTT.